A single sample is the source of the 22 T cell receptor beta chains below, sequenced in a study of T cell repertoires in cytomegalovirus infection. TCRdb re-analysed the reads in MiXCR, keeping a single row per CDR3 protein. This table has some 800,000 distinct CDR3 sequences, around 29% appearing once. No antigen has been identified for these receptors. The sample in question was cultured CD8+ T cells from PBMCs, obtained from culture after CMV antigen stimulation. The receptor set was obtained from a human donor in good health (CMV status not recorded). Some clones in this sample may be carry-over from other donors' samples.

This chain joins TRBV27 and TRBJ1-6; D remains ambiguous. Trimming stripped 2 bases from V and 6 bases from J, with 8 bases between. Looked up from germline, CDR1 is MNHEY and CDR2 is SMNVEV (reference sequence). The CDR3 runs to 14 residues. As DNA, the CDR3 is TGTGCCAGCAGTTTACATGTGGGTAATTCACCCCTCCACTTT. Its protein product is CASSLHVGNSPLHF.

This clonotype appeared a single time. This chain uses TRBV2 with TRBJ1-2; a weak D match, TRBD1 (6 bases). Trimming took off 3 bases at V and 8 bases at J, with 19 bases between the two ends. CDR3 size: 15 residues. CDR1 is SNHLY and CDR2 is FYNNEI in the germline V gene. CDR3 nucleotide sequence: TGTGCCAGCAGTGAGTTCAAGGGGGTAAGAGGAGGCTACACCTTC. Its protein product is CASSEFKGVRGGYTF.

The chain is built from TRBV5-4 and TRBJ2-3; D gene ambiguous. The V gene's germline CDR1 is SGHNT and CDR2 YYREEE (reference sequence). The V end was cut by 1 base, the J end by 0 bases, with 12 bases between. This CDR3 contains 16 residues. CDR3 in amino acids: CASSLLGSTSTDTQYF. Written as DNA, the CDR3 is TGTGCCAGCAGCTTGTTAGGTTCTACTAGCACAGATACGCAGTATTTT.

This clonotype was seen a few times. The V and J genes are TRBV7-2 and TRBJ2-4, with D perhaps TRBD1 (6 bases). This CDR3 is built from 18 residues. Germline V gene data show CDR1 as SGHTA and CDR2 as FQGNSA. V lost 1 base and J 0 bases, leaving 16 bases between the germline ends. The CDR3 DNA reads as TGTGCCAGCAGCTTAGTCGTATACAGGGAACTAGCCAAAAACATTCAGTACTTC. As protein: CASSLVVYRELAKNIQYF.

In its sample, this clonotype was seen a few times. The CDR3 bases are TGTGCCAGTAGTCCGCCCGCCCGGTTTCAGGGGATAACGAACACTGAAGCTTTCTTT. This gives the protein CASSPPARFQGITNTEAFF. The chain employs TRBV19 and TRBJ1-1; D is perhaps TRBD1 (6 bases). The CDR3 extends over 19 amino acids. Germline V gene data show CDR1 as LNHDA and CDR2 as SQIVND (reference sequence). The V end was cut by 5 bases, the J end by 1 base, with 26 bases between.

This clonotype was picked up many times. The rearrangement uses TRBV6-1 and TRBJ1-3; 9 nucleotides align to TRBD1. The CDR3 spans 17 residues. Germline V gene sequence: CDR1 MNHNS, CDR2 SASEGT. After removal of 7 bases from V and 8 bases from J, the junction contained 18 bases not matched to a gene. The CDR3: CASTRDGTGTTGDTIYF. CDR3 DNA sequence: TGTGCCAGCACACGAGACGGGACAGGGACAACGGGTGACACCATATATTTT.

This chain connects TRBV13 to TRBJ2-2; D remains unclear. The CDR3 contains 12 residues. Germline V gives CDR1 PRHDT, CDR2 FYEKMQ (reference sequence). The V and J ends lost 5 bases and 5 bases respectively, with 6 bases between them. In nucleotides, the CDR3 is TGTGCCAGCAGCACGGAGACCGGGGAGCTGTTTTTT. This translates into CASSTETGELFF.

This sequence joins TRBV5-8 and TRBJ2-1, with 8 bases matching TRBD2. The trim removed 6 bases at V and 4 bases at J, leaving 9 bases unmatched. This CDR3 spans 15 amino acids. Germline assignment: CDR1 SGHTS and CDR2 YDEGEE. The CDR3 region is CASNPRGGRYNEQFF. CDR3 nucleotide sequence: TGTGCCAGCAACCCTCGGGGGGGGCGTTACAATGAGCAGTTCTTC. Supplemented by reference TRBV5-8 and TRBJ2-1, the full variable domain reads EAGVTQSPTHLIKTRGQQATLRCSPISGHTSVYWYQQALGLGLQFLLWYDEGEERNRGNFPPRFSGRQFPNYSSELNVNALELEDSALYLCASNPRGGRYNEQFFGPGTRLTVL.

The chain recombines TRBV19 with TRBJ1-6; D unresolved. From germline, CDR1 is LNHDA and CDR2 SQIVND (reference sequence). The V end was cut by 4 bases, the J end by 7 bases, with 8 bases between. The CDR3 length is 13 residues. The CDR3 sequence: CASSRTENSPLHF. The CDR3 DNA sequence: TGTGCCAGTAGTAGAACAGAAAATTCACCCCTCCACTTT.

A few counts support this clonotype. This chain links TRBV10-3 with TRBJ1-2; tentatively, D is TRBD1 (6 bases). CDR3 length: 19 amino acids. From germline, CDR1 is ENHRY and CDR2 SYGVKD. With 4 bases removed from V and 6 bases from J, the gap between germline ends came to 30 bases. CDR3 sequence: CAISVLGRGADLRENGYTF. CDR3 coding DNA: TGTGCCATCAGTGTCCTGGGCAGGGGCGCCGACCTGAGAGAGAATGGCTACACCTTC.

The chain links TRBV5-1 to TRBJ2-7; 7 bases align to TRBD1. The germline gives CDR1 SGHRS, CDR2 YFSETQ. V gave up 0 bases and J gave up 3 bases; unmatched junction bases: 9. The CDR3 is 16 residues long. The CDR3 nucleotides read TGCGCCAGCAGCTTGGTGCCGGGACAGACTATCTACGAGCAGTACTTC. Translation gives CASSLVPGQTIYEQYF.

Only a few counts were recorded for this clonotype. The genes are TRBV11-2 and TRBJ2-1, with 7 positions matching TRBD1. The CDR3 has 17 residues. CDR1 is SGHAT, CDR2 FQNNGV, per germline. After removal of 3 bases from V and 8 bases from J, the junction contained 16 bases not matched to a gene. The CDR3 DNA is TGTGCCAGCAGCTTCTATAAGAAGATGGCAGGGGGTCATGAGCAGTTCTTC. It is translated as CASSFYKKMAGGHEQFF.

This chain connects TRBV5-1 to TRBJ2-7; D unresolved. The CDR3 has 15 residues. With 4 bases removed from V and 0 bases from J, the gap between germline ends came to 14 bases. Germline values: CDR1 SGHRS, CDR2 YFSETQ. Written as DNA, the CDR3 is TGCGCCAGCAGCCCTGCGTCAGGAAGCTCCTACGAGCAGTACGTC. Its translation is CASSPASGSSYEQYV.

The chain links TRBV29-1 to TRBJ2-3; 8 bases agree with TRBD2. The CDR3 extends over 15 amino acids. Germline assignment: CDR1 SQVTM and CDR2 ANQGSEA. Trimming took 4 bases from V and 2 from J; bases not matched to a gene: 8. The chain's CDR3 is CSVAGRGEITDTQYF. The CDR3 DNA sequence: TGCAGCGTTGCGGGGCGGGGGGAGATCACAGATACGCAGTATTTT.

The chain has TRBV2 and TRBJ1-1; D unclear. The CDR3 covers 15 residues. V lost 8 bases to trimming and J lost 1 base, with 17 bases between them. CDR1 is SNHLY and CDR2 is FYNNEI in the germline V gene. Here the CDR3 reads CASHRPYTPNTEAFF. The CDR3 DNA reads as TGTGCCAGCCACCGGCCCTATACGCCGAACACTGAAGCTTTCTTT.

This clonotype has ten or more counts. This chain joins TRBV7-9 and TRBJ2-1, with 8 bases matching TRBD2. Trimming at V came to 5 bases and at J to 3 bases, leaving 6 bases not matched to a gene. Germline assignment: CDR1 SEHNR and CDR2 FQNEAQ (reference sequence). The CDR3 runs to 15 residues. The CDR3 DNA reads as TGTGCCAGCAGCACTGGACTAGCTGGCTACAATGAGCAGTTCTTC. It translates to CASSTGLAGYNEQFF.

The sample holds one count of this clonotype. The chain couples TRBV20-1 to TRBJ1-5, with 7 bases lining up with TRBD1. V shed 5 bases and J 1 base; nucleotides not matched to a gene: 8. The V gene's germline CDR1 is DFQATT and CDR2 SNEGSKA (reference sequence). The length of the CDR3 is 15 residues. In DNA form, the CDR3 reads TGCAGTGCTTGGAGACAGGGCTGGAGCAATCAGCCCCAGCATTTT. This encodes CSAWRQGWSNQPQHF.

This clonotype was detected a few times. The chain carries TRBV28 and TRBJ1-5; 9 nucleotides agree with TRBD1. V lost 2 bases to trimming and J lost 4 bases; unmatched junction nucleotides: 3. The CDR3 loop spans 15 amino acids. CDR1 and CDR2 from the germline V gene are MDHEN and SYDVKM. The CDR3: CASSLMGTGNQPQHF. The CDR3 coding sequence is TGTGCCAGCAGTTTAATGGGGACAGGGAATCAGCCCCAGCATTTT.

This chain links TRBV2 with TRBJ2-3; possibly TRBD1 or TRBD2 for D (6 bases each). The ends were cut back, 8 bases at V and 1 base at J, with 16 bases in the middle. Looked up from germline, CDR1 is SNHLY and CDR2 is FYNNEI. The CDR3 totals 15 residues. For the CDR3, the DNA is TGTGCCAGCCCGGGGGCAGGGGTCGGCACAGATACGCAGTATTTT. Residues: CASPGAGVGTDTQYF.

There are a few counts of this clonotype. This rearrangement joins TRBV6-5 to TRBJ1-1, with 9 bases aligning to TRBD1. The CDR3 extends over 18 amino acids. J was trimmed by 4 bases and V by 6 bases; bases with no gene match: 18. The germline V gene encodes CDR1 MNHEY and CDR2 SVGAGI. The CDR3 DNA is TGTGCCAGCAGCATATCAAGGGGAAGTTCGGGACAGGGCACTGAAGCTTTCTTT. It encodes CASSISRGSSGQGTEAFF.

This clonotype was observed at least ten times. This chain uses TRBV6-1 with TRBJ1-5; D remains ambiguous. CDR1 is MNHNS and CDR2 is SASEGT in the germline V gene. The germline V and J ends were trimmed by 1 base and 0 bases, with 10 bases remaining between them. This CDR3 has 16 amino acids. CDR3 amino acids: CASSEGPGYSNQPQHF. Here the CDR3 DNA reads TGTGCCAGCAGTGAAGGCCCAGGATATAGCAATCAGCCCCAGCATTTT.

This clonotype appeared a few times. This CDR3 is CASSQVYRAYEQYF. The CDR3 region has the DNA TGCGCCAGCAGCCAAGTTTACAGGGCCTACGAGCAGTACTTC. V and J are TRBV4-1 and TRBJ2-7, with D tentatively TRBD1 (6 bases). The germline V gene has CDR1 MGHRA and CDR2 YSYEKL. V was pared by 1 base and J by 2 bases, with 9 bases between. The length of the CDR3 is 14 residues.